One and the same sample provided the 8 T cell receptor beta chains below, sequenced in a study of regulatory T cells in long-lasting Graves disease. Building of the TCR beta libraries involved iRepertoire HTBI primers and Arm-PCR of CDR3 regions. TCRdb fed the multiplex PCR reads into MiXCR, producing one record per CDR3 protein. The profile covers approximately 380,000 distinct CDR3 sequences, with roughly 20% appearing a single time and roughly 20% taken by the ten largest. This sample's time point: persistent/refractory GD, antithyroid drugs over 5 years with positive TRAb. From RNA extracted from PBMCs, the TCR library was made. The starting material was peripheral blood mononuclear cells (PBMCs), obtained when the disease was refractory, from a patient treated with antithyroid drugs. The source is a female donor with Graves disease.

This clonotype was seen a handful of times. This chain links TRBV4-3 with TRBJ2-5; TRBD2 might be the D (6 bases). Germline V CDR1 and CDR2: LGHNA, YSLEER. The length of the CDR3 is 15 residues. V dropped 1 base and J dropped 1 base, with 10 bases sitting between them. CDR3: CASSQGSGLQETQYF. CDR3 DNA: TGCGCCAGCAGCCAAGGTAGCGGACTCCAAGAGACCCAGTACTTC.

This sequence joins TRBV29-1 and TRBJ2-2; D is uncertain. Trimming took off 5 bases at V and 6 bases at J, with 4 bases between the two ends. This CDR3 is 10 amino acids long. Per the germline V gene, CDR1 is SQVTM and CDR2 is ANQGSEA. CDR3 DNA sequence: TGCAGCGTTTGGGCCGGGGAGCTGTTTTTT. This codes for CSVWAGELFF.

This clonotype was recorded only once. The chain carries TRBV20-1 and TRBJ1-2; TRBD1 agrees at 7 bases. With 5 bases clipped from V and 4 bases from J, the junction kept 4 bases outside the gene matches. CDR3 length equals 12 residues. Germline V gene lookup returns CDR1 DFQATT and CDR2 SNEGSKA (reference sequence). The chain's CDR3 is CSADGTAYGYTF. DNA for the CDR3: TGCAGTGCTGACGGGACAGCCTATGGCTACACCTTC.

This clonotype has a count of ten or more. V is TRBV7-2 and J is TRBJ1-2; D may be TRBD1 (5 bases). The V gene's germline CDR1 is SGHTA and CDR2 FQGNSA. The CDR3 extends over 14 amino acids. The V end was cut by 0 bases, the J end by 7 bases, with 12 bases between. CDR3 nucleotide sequence: TGTGCCAGCAGCTTAGCGGGGCAGCCCAGTGGCTACACCTTC. Translated, it gives CASSLAGQPSGYTF.

This clonotype was seen repeatedly, ten times or more. The chain links TRBV2 to TRBJ1-2; D gene unclear. Between the trimmed V and J ends, which lost 8 bases and 5 bases, there was a span of 21 bases. CDR1 and CDR2 from the germline V gene are SNHLY and FYNNEI. The CDR3 sequence is 15 residues long. This CDR3 reads CASAPDGAPGYGYTF. As DNA, the CDR3 is TGTGCCAGCGCGCCGGACGGTGCGCCCGGGTATGGCTACACCTTC.

The rearrangement uses TRBV2 and TRBJ1-3; possible D gene TRBD1, 6 bases. V was clipped by 6 bases and J by 0 bases, with 9 bases between them. Germline CDR1 SNHLY, CDR2 FYNNEI. The CDR3 has 14 residues. The DNA of the CDR3 is TGTGCCAGCAGGGACAGAAGCTCTGGAAACACCATATATTTT. This encodes CASRDRSSGNTIYF.

In this sample, this clonotype turned up many times. The V gene is TRBV7-2, the J gene TRBJ2-7; D is ambiguous. The CDR3 sequence is 11 residues long. The V end lost 5 bases, the J end lost 3 bases, and 5 bases lay between the germline ends. Germline V gene lookup returns CDR1 SGHTA and CDR2 FQGNSA. This CDR3 reads CASSPGYEQYF. Written as DNA, the CDR3 is TGTGCCAGCAGCCCAGGCTACGAGCAGTACTTC.

This clonotype was seen only a few times. V is TRBV5-6 and J is TRBJ1-1, with 10 bases lining up with TRBD1. Germline V lookup: CDR1 SGHDT, CDR2 YYEEEE. The CDR3 contains 12 residues. The V gene end was trimmed by 4 bases and the J gene end by 12 bases; junction bases not matched to a gene: 6. CDR3 residues: CASSPGTGEPFF. For the CDR3, the DNA is TGTGCCAGCAGCCCTGGGACAGGGGAACCTTTCTTT. Full variable domain (rest looked up from reference TRBV5-6 and TRBJ1-1): DAGVTQSPTHLIKTRGQQVTLRCSPKSGHDTVSWYQQALGQGPQFIFQYYEEEERQRGNFPDRFSGHQFPNYSSELNVNALLLGDSALYLCASSPGTGEPFFGQGTRLTVV.